Reported below is one TCR beta chain. What it recognizes is unknown. The Oncomine TCR Beta short-read assay was applied to DNA of cultured CD4+ T cells. Investigators obtained genomic DNA by extraction from cultured CD4+ T cells. TCRdb recomputed calls from the PCR reads with MiXCR, one row per CDR3 protein. The sample consists of under 8,000 distinct CDR3 sequences, more than 30% of them appearing once. The CDR3 consists of 11 residues. Trimming shortened V by 5 bases and J by 7 bases, and 5 bases separated the two germline ends. Germline lookup yields CDR1 MDHEN and CDR2 SYDVKM. Noted treatment: approximately 11-day PBMC culture with coronavirus spike peptide pools or control peptides (ViraFEST assay). The unexposed donor gave CD4+ T cells before the COVID-19 pandemic (2011-2018). Half the medium was replaced with fresh IL-2 medium on days 3 and 7. Negative selection recovered the CD4+ T cells once they had spent around 10 days in culture.

This sample stems from a study of vaccination and CD4 T cells after COVID-19. At the level of the study: Each participant underwent a two-dose regimen of either the BNT162b2 or the mRNA-1273 vaccine.

The chain employs TRBV28 and TRBJ1-4; no firm D call. The material sequenced was CD4+ T cells from blood, cultured in vitro. This TCR came from a human donor in good health. The CDR3 DNA sequence: TGTGCCAGCAGTACCCGTGAAAAACTGTTTTTT. This translates into CASSTREKLFF.